A selection of T cell receptor beta chains follows, all from one sample in a study of CD8+ T cells in alopecia areata. TCRdb's copy holds only in-frame clones and misses some; the assay was immunoSEQ multiplex PCR. The repertoire includes over 60,000 clones, roughly 50% of them detected once, and roughly 21% sits in the top ten. The sample here was CD8+ T cells sorted from blood, taken at approximately week 39, from a patient treated with tofacitinib. The receptors were sampled from a human donor with alopecia areata. Each CDR3 is given with its conserved first and last residue. The D gene is left open where the match is weak. Clone size is stated in some rows and not others, as once, few, many or a class when expanded.

DNA	CDR3	size	V	J	D
TGTGCCTGGGAACAGGGAAATACGCAGTATTTT	CAWEQGNTQYF	few	TRBV30	TRBJ2-3	-
TGTGCCAGCGCGGGGGATAACACCTACGAGCAGTACTTC	CASAGDNTYEQYF	once	TRBV27	TRBJ2-7	TRBD2
TGTGCCAGCAGCCCCTATGGGGACTACCCAACTAATGAAAAACTGTTTTTT	CASSPYGDYPTNEKLFF	few	TRBV7-9	TRBJ1-4	-
TGTGCCAGCAGTCCAGGGGACAGTGCCTACGAGCAGTACTTC	CASSPGDSAYEQYF	-	TRBV27	TRBJ2-7	TRBD1
TGTGCCAGCACCGGGCTTCCCTACAATGAGCAGTTCTTC	CASTGLPYNEQFF	-	TRBV9	TRBJ2-1	-
TGTGCCAGCAGTGAATGGAGCGGGAGGGTTGGGTACTTC	CASSEWSGRVGYF	-	TRBV2	TRBJ2-4	TRBD2
TGCGCCAGCAGCTCCCGGGTCCAAGAGACCCAGTACTTC	CASSSRVQETQYF	-	TRBV5-1	TRBJ2-5	-
TGTGCCAGCAGCTTAGGCAGGGTCAATGGCTACACCTTC	CASSLGRVNGYTF	few	TRBV7-9	TRBJ1-2	-
TGTGCCAGCTCACCACCGGGTTCAGCTACTGAAGCTTTCTTT	CASSPPGSATEAFF	-	TRBV18	TRBJ1-1	-
TGCAGCGTTGAAGGTGCAGGGCCCCCGGATACGCAGTATTTT	CSVEGAGPPDTQYF	-	TRBV29-1	TRBJ2-3	-
TGTGCCAGCAGACCCACAGGGACCTGGGTCAAAAACATTCAGTACTTC	CASRPTGTWVKNIQYF	-	TRBV13	TRBJ2-4	-
TGTGCCAGCAGTGACGGGGGCCGGGACACCGGGGAGCTGTTTTTT	CASSDGGRDTGELFF	-	TRBV6-1	TRBJ2-2	-
TGCAGCGTTGTCGGCGGCCACTCCTACGAGCAGTACTTC	CSVVGGHSYEQYF	few	TRBV29-1	TRBJ2-7	-
TGTGCCAGCAGCGGGCGAACAGGGAAAGAGACCCAGTACTTC	CASSGRTGKETQYF	-	TRBV9	TRBJ2-5	-